The T cell receptor beta chain described here comes from a study of cytomegalovirus exposure and HLA in healthy donors. General study results and limits: Diagnosis of cytomegalovirus status made by the classifier reportedly showed high specificity and sensitivity. In the 120 validation repertoires, a later analysis found that first-cohort TCR clusters tended to co-occur. Cytomegalovirus-associated status was assigned to approximately 160 TCR beta chains.

Separate from the approximately 670-subject first cohort, the roughly 120-subject validation cohort was the one that the donors belonged to. With regard to this clone: The target antigen is unknown.

Repertoires were generated with immunoSEQ multiplex PCR, while TCRdb's copy carries only in-frame clones and drops some. The sample has tens of thousands of clones, 91% seen once. Germline V gene sequence: CDR1 SGHTA, CDR2 FQGTGA. V shed 6 bases and J 7 bases; nucleotides not matched to a gene: 5. The CDR3 is 13 residues long. The source material was PBMCs. The source is a woman aged 25 to 39 in good health and CMV-seronegative. This rearrangement joins TRBV7-3 to TRBJ1-2; 10 nucleotides match TRBD1. The CDR3 bases are TGTGCCAGCAGTCCTGGGACAGGGGCTGGCTACACCTTC. Its protein is CASSPGTGAGYTF. Looking up the rest from reference TRBV7-3 and TRBJ1-2 gives the full variable domain: GAGVSQTPSNKVTEKGKYVELRCDPISGHTALYWYRQSLGQGPEFLIYFQGTGAADDSGLPNDRFFAVRPEGSVSTLKIQRTERGDSAVYLCASSPGTGAGYTFGSGTRLTVV.